Following are 11 T cell receptor beta chains from one sample sequenced in a study of spatial heterogeneity in lung cancer. TCRdb reprocessed the 5' RACE reads via MiXCR and lists one record per CDR3 protein. The sample lists some 7,800 distinct CDR3 sequences, approximately 12% occurring once. Antigens of these TCRs are unknown. Points from the study as a whole: Counts of expanded intratumoral alpha and beta TCRs tracked tumor mutation counts.

Sample time point: sample taken at primary tumor resection. This sample comprised lung tumor tissue, obtained at surgery. The origin of the receptors is a male donor with early-stage non-small cell lung cancer.

This clonotype was recorded many times. This beta chain slipped into a library made for alpha chains as a stray read, so its size is not meaningful. The chain employs TRBV12-3 or TRBV12-4 and TRBJ1-4, with 7 positions matching TRBD1. The CDR3 is made up of 14 amino acids. Trimming at V came to 10 bases and at J to 0 bases, leaving 5 bases not matched to a gene. CDR3 sequence reads: CATGQEATNEKLFF. The CDR3 region has the DNA TGTGCCACCGGACAGGAAGCAACTAATGAAAAACTGTTTTTT.

This clonotype is medium-sized (0.01 to 0.1%) by share. This beta chain is off target for a library built for alpha chains, so its abundance means little. The rearrangement uses TRBV6-6 and TRBJ2-1; D is perhaps TRBD1 (5 bases). V was cut by 6 bases and J by 2 bases, with 8 bases left in between. CDR3 length: 13 amino acids. Germline lookup yields CDR1 MNHNY and CDR2 SVGAGI (reference sequence). The CDR3 coding sequence is TGTGCCAGCAGGGGGCTAACCTACAATGAGCAGTTCTTC. Translated, it gives CASRGLTYNEQFF.

By sample share, this clonotype is medium-sized. The library was built for alpha chains, so this beta chain is an off-target read and its size means little. V is TRBV6-5 and J is TRBJ2-1; D unresolved. The CDR3 totals 15 residues. The V and J ends lost 0 bases and 7 bases respectively, with 13 bases between them. CDR1 and CDR2 (germline): MNHEY, SVGAGI. CDR3 nucleotides: TGTGCCAGCAGTTACTCCAGGTCCCCGAGGAATGAGCAGTTCTTC. It codes for CASSYSRSPRNEQFF.

To note about this clonotype: In a library made to pick up alpha chains, this beta chain is a stray read with a size that means little. This chain joins TRBV20-1 and TRBJ1-5, with 8 bases identical to TRBD1. The CDR3 is 15 amino acids. CDR1 and CDR2 (germline): DFQATT, SNEGSKA (reference sequence). Trimming cost V 5 bases and J 6 bases; bases outside gene matches: 12. The CDR3 here is CSAPLLDRAGQPQHF. CDR3 nucleotide sequence: TGCAGTGCTCCCCTCCTGGACAGGGCGGGTCAGCCCCAGCATTTT.

This clonotype is medium-sized. This beta chain is a stray read from a library made for alpha chains; its abundance is not meaningful. The rearrangement uses TRBV11-2 and TRBJ2-2; D possibly matches TRBD1 or TRBD2 (5 bases each). The CDR3 sequence is 14 residues long. Looked up from germline, CDR1 is SGHAT and CDR2 is FQNNGV. The V gene lost 3 bases and the J gene lost 5 bases, with 10 bases spanning the gap. The CDR3 nucleotides read TGTGCCAGCAGCTTCGTGAGGGGAACCGGGGAGCTGTTTTTT. It specifies CASSFVRGTGELFF. Looking up the rest from reference TRBV11-2 and TRBJ2-2 gives the full variable domain: EAGVAQSPRYKIIEKRQSVAFWCNPISGHATLYWYQQILGQGPKLLIQFQNNGVVDDSQLPKDRFSAERLKGVDSTLKIQPAKLEDSAVYLCASSFVRGTGELFFGEGSRLTVL.

As for this clonotype: The library was prepared for alpha chains; this beta chain is a stray read, so its frequency means little. V and J are TRBV7-8 and TRBJ1-1, with D possibly matching TRBD1 (6 bases). The V and J ends lost 2 bases and 5 bases respectively, with 9 bases between them. The germline V gene has CDR1 SGHVS and CDR2 FQNEAQ. This CDR3 is 13 amino acids long. The CDR3 is CASSLPGVTEAFF. The CDR3 DNA reads as TGTGCCAGCAGCTTACCAGGGGTGACTGAAGCTTTCTTT.

This clonotype occurred a few times. This beta chain appears as a stray read in a library generated for alpha chains; its size is not informative. The V gene is TRBV5-4, the J gene TRBJ1-4, with D unclear. The CDR3 length is 13 residues. V gave up 3 bases and J gave up 3 bases, with 6 bases separating them. Germline CDR1 is SGHNT and CDR2 is YYREEE (reference sequence). The CDR3 nucleotides read TGTGCCAGCAGCTCCAAGGCTAATGAAAAACTGTTTTTT. Its translation: CASSSKANEKLFF.

This clonotype was seen many times. Because this beta chain is a stray read in a library intended to capture alpha chains, its abundance should not be given much weight. The chain couples TRBV12-3 or TRBV12-4 to TRBJ2-1; D unclear. V was cut by 6 bases and J by 0 bases, with 12 bases left in between. The CDR3 length is 15 residues. CDR3 DNA: TGTGCCAGCAGACCCGGGCAGAGCTCCTACAATGAGCAGTTCTTC. Encoded protein: CASRPGQSSYNEQFF.

Sample share makes this clonotype medium-sized. Because the library targeted alpha chains, this beta chain is an off-target read whose size means little. The gene calls are TRBV27 and TRBJ2-1, with 13 bases identical to TRBD2. Germline V CDR1 and CDR2: MNHEY, SMNVEV (reference sequence). The CDR3 is made up of 19 amino acids. V lost 5 bases, J lost 4 bases, and 14 bases stayed unmatched. CDR3: CASSQRTSGSMGTYNEQFF. The CDR3 DNA reads as TGTGCCAGCAGTCAACGGACTAGCGGGAGTATGGGAACTTACAATGAGCAGTTCTTC.

This clonotype was seen repeatedly, ten times or more. Since it is a stray read in a library aimed at alpha chains, this beta chain has a size that is not meaningful. This chain joins TRBV20-1 and TRBJ1-2; 7 positions match TRBD1. The V gene end was trimmed by 3 bases and the J gene end by 3 bases; junction bases not matched to a gene: 1. Germline CDR1 and CDR2: DFQATT and SNEGSKA (reference sequence). The length of the CDR3 is 12 residues. Here the CDR3 reads CSASGTDYGYTF. The CDR3 DNA follows: TGCAGTGCTAGCGGGACAGACTATGGCTACACCTTC.

This clonotype is judged medium-sized. This beta chain slipped into a library made for alpha chains as a stray read, so its size is not meaningful. V and J are TRBV6-5 and TRBJ2-4, with 10 nucleotides matching TRBD1. The ends lost 5 bases at V and 2 bases at J; junction bases unmatched: 21. Germline assignment: CDR1 MNHEY and CDR2 SVGAGI. The CDR3 has 21 residues. CDR3: CASSQSTPETGGEMSKNIQYF. The CDR3 DNA reads TGTGCCAGCAGTCAATCAACGCCAGAGACAGGGGGCGAGATGTCCAAAAACATTCAGTACTTC.